This T cell receptor (beta chain) was identified during a study of blood T cell repertoires in COVID-19. Clones were read by immunoSEQ multiplex PCR, and TCRdb kept only the in-frame ones, dropping some. The data show about 300,000 clones, approximately 89% seen once. The TCR was taken from a woman in her forties or fifties who had been exposed to COVID-19. Sequencing was performed on PBMCs or T cells enriched from blood (not recorded which).

CDR3 DNA: TGTGCCAGCTCACCATCGATAGACTACGAGCAGTACTTC. Amino acid sequence: CASSPSIDYEQYF. The chain links TRBV18 to TRBJ2-7, with D hard to call. This CDR3 has 13 residues. In germline, CDR1 is KGHSH, CDR2 LQKENI. Trimming took 2 bases from V and 3 from J, leaving 8 bases between them.